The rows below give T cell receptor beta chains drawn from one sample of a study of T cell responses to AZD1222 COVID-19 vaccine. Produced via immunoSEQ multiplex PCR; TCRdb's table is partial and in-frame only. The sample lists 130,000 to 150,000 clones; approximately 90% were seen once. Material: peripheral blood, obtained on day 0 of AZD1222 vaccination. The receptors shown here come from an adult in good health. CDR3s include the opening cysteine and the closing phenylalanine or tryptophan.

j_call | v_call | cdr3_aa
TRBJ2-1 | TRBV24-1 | CATSLAGRTNEQFF
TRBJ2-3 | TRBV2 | CASSLNREDTQYF
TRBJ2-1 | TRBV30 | CAWIRDSSYNEQFF
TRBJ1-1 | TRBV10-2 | CASTREFGTEAFF
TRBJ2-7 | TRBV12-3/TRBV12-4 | CASSNRAIYEQYF
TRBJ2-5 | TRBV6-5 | CATSTRRQETQYF
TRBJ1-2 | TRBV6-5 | CASRPGQGYGYTF
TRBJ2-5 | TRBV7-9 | CASSYTGEDTQYF
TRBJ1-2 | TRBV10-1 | CASSETVLTGYTF
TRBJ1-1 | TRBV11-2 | CASRGVRGSNTEAFF
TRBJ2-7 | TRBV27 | CASSLSIVGTRLYEQYF
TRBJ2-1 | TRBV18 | CASSKTSGSYNEQFF
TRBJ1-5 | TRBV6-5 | CASLTGFRQPQHF
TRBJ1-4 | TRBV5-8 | CASRRVSATNEKLFF
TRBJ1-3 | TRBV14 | CASSQDGRSGNTIYF
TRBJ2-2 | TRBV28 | CASSLGVSVGTSGQMNTGELFF
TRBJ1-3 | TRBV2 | CASSPERGTGNTIYF
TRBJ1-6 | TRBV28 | CASRRQSSHSPLHF
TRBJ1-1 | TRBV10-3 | CAISTDRGSPEAFF
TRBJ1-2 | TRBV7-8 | CASSPRPSEFYGYTF
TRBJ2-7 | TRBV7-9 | CASSHLRGEQYF
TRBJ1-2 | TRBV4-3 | CASSPTDRDRKGYTF
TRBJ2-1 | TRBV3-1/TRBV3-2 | CASSQNSVGNEQFF
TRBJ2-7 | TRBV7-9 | CASNLAGGTQYF
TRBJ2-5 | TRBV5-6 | CASSLGVGETQYF
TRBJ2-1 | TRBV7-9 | CASSSDPGLQFF
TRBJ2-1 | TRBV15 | CATSPPGAKEYEQFF